The next 30 T cell receptor beta chains were all read from a single sample in a study of low-dose radiotherapy and immunotherapy resistance in tumors. The time point is: before trial treatment. cDNA synthesis used a TRAV/TRBV-specific primer set for both chains. It was with a constant-region primer and a V-primer adapter that TCRs were amplified over roughly 20 PCR cycles. TCRdb called the reads again in MiXCR, with one record for every CDR3 protein. The sample consists of about 82,000 distinct CDR3 sequences, approximately 20% of them appearing once. The sequencing used PBMCs, collected before treatment. The receptors come from a male donor with prostate cancer.

This clonotype was seen repeatedly, ten times or more. The chain links TRBV4-1 to TRBJ1-5; the D gene is possibly TRBD1 (5 bases). The V end was cut by 2 bases, the J end by 2 bases, with 13 bases between. This CDR3 region has 16 residues. Germline V gives CDR1 MGHRA, CDR2 YSYEKL. The CDR3 region is CASSQPPRAGNQPQHF. The CDR3 coding sequence is TGCGCCAGCAGCCAACCCCCCAGGGCGGGCAATCAGCCCCAGCATTTT.

This clonotype showed up many times. The chain carries TRBV11-1 and TRBJ2-5, with TRBD2 matching over 15 bases. Germline V gene sequence: CDR1 SGHAT, CDR2 FQDESV (reference sequence). V gave up 5 bases and J gave up 5 bases; unmatched junction bases: 6. The CDR3 has 16 residues. The CDR3 spells CASSRRTSGRGETQYF. DNA of the CDR3: TGTGCCAGCAGCCGTCGGACTAGCGGGAGGGGCGAGACCCAGTACTTC.

At least ten counts were recorded for this clonotype. V is TRBV10-3 and J is TRBJ2-1, with 8 bases identical to TRBD2. CDR3 length: 15 amino acids. V was clipped by 2 bases and J by 6 bases; unmatched bases: 6. The germline V gene encodes CDR1 ENHRY and CDR2 SYGVKD. The CDR3 nucleotides read TGTGCCATCAGTGAGGTGCGGGGGGACTCCAATGAGCAGTTCTTC. Its translation: CAISEVRGDSNEQFF.

Concerning this clonotype itself: A much larger clone differs from this one at a single base, so this may be a read error. The missing conserved phenylalanine or tryptophan at the end of this CDR3 makes a read error likely. This sequence joins TRBV7-6 and TRBJ1-2; D perhaps matches TRBD1 (5 bases). CDR1 SGHVS and CDR2 FNYEAQ come from the germline V gene. There are 14 residues in the CDR3. V lost 5 bases and J lost 4, with 14 bases in between. This CDR3 is CASSRSGGAYGYTY. CDR3 bases: TGTGCCAGCAGCAGAAGCGGCGGGGCCTATGGCTACACCTAC.

This clonotype was counted only a few times. The J gene is TRBJ2-5, the V gene TRBV28, with D possibly matching TRBD1 (5 bases). The V end lost 6 bases, the J end lost 0 bases, and 14 bases lay between the germline ends. There are 15 residues in the CDR3. CDR1 MDHEN and CDR2 SYDVKM come from the germline V gene. The CDR3 region has the DNA TGTGCCAGCAGGCTAGGAAGGGGTGACCAAGAGACCCAGTACTTC. It yields the protein CASRLGRGDQETQYF. Together with reference TRBV28 and TRBJ2-5, the CDR3 gives the full variable domain: DVKVTQSSRYLVKRTGEKVFLECVQDMDHENMFWYRQDPGLGLRLIYFSYDVKMKEKGDIPEGYSVSREKKERFSLILESASTNQTSMYLCASRLGRGDQETQYFGPGTRLLVL.

Turning to this clonotype: It is likely a read error: a sequence one base away is far more abundant. This chain links TRBV5-1 with TRBJ2-1, with no clear D. V dropped 2 bases and J dropped 10 bases, with 10 bases sitting between them. This CDR3 is built from 12 residues. Germline CDR1 SGHRS, CDR2 YFSETQ. The chain's CDR3 is CASSFGPYEQFF. CDR3 DNA sequence: TGCGCCAGCAGCTTCGGGCCGTACGAGCAGTTCTTC.

The sample holds many counts of this clonotype. The V and J genes are TRBV7-2 and TRBJ1-2; D not certain. This CDR3 comprises 13 residues. The V end lost 1 base, the J end lost 5 bases, and 8 bases lay between the germline ends. Germline V gives CDR1 SGHTA, CDR2 FQGNSA. CDR3 in amino acids: CASSLGPEYGYTF. The CDR3 DNA is TGTGCCAGCAGCTTAGGGCCTGAATATGGCTACACCTTC. Full variable domain (rest looked up from reference TRBV7-2 and TRBJ1-2): GAGVSQSPSNKVTEKGKDVELRCDPISGHTALYWYRQSLGQGLEFLIYFQGNSAPDKSGLPSDRFSAERTGGSVSTLTIQRTQQEDSAVYLCASSLGPEYGYTFGSGTRLTVV.

This clonotype was counted at least ten times. The V and J genes are TRBV6-5 and TRBJ2-3, with TRBD2 matching over 10 bases. The germline V gene has CDR1 MNHEY and CDR2 SVGAGI. The CDR3 covers 17 residues. V trimming: 4 bases; J trimming: 2 bases; junction bases outside the gene matches: 9. In DNA form, the CDR3 reads TGTGCCAGCAGTTCAAAATGGACTAGCGGAAACACAGATACGCAGTATTTT. Its protein product is CASSSKWTSGNTDTQYF.

The sample holds a few counts of this clonotype. This likely traces to a read error, being one base from a far larger clone. V and J are TRBV3-1 and TRBJ2-4, with 11 bases fitting TRBD1. TRBJ2-5 matches the DNA end more closely, so the J call is doubtful. Germline loops: CDR1 LGHDT, CDR2 YNNKEL (reference sequence). There are 17 residues in the CDR3. The CDR3 spells CASSSDRGQTDQETQYF. For the CDR3, the DNA is TGTGCCAGCAGCTCGGACAGGGGGCAAACGGACCAAGAGACCCAGTACTTC.

This chain uses TRBV20-1 with TRBJ2-7; 14 bases line up with TRBD2. Germline V lookup: CDR1 DFQATT, CDR2 SNEGSKA (reference sequence). Trimming took 5 bases from V and 2 from J; bases not matched to a gene: 2. This CDR3 is built from 14 residues. The CDR3 DNA reads TGCAGTGCTGAGACTAGCGGGGGGGCCTACGAGCAGTACTTC. Protein: CSAETSGGAYEQYF.

In this sample, this clonotype turned up many times. The chain carries TRBV28 and TRBJ2-7; 10 positions agree with TRBD2. Trimming removed 5 bases from V and 0 bases from J; junction bases left unmatched: 7. Germline loops: CDR1 MDHEN, CDR2 SYDVKM. This CDR3 is built from 16 residues. DNA for the CDR3: TGTGCCAGCAGTGTACCGGGACTAGCGACCTCCTACGAGCAGTACTTC. Amino acids: CASSVPGLATSYEQYF.

This clonotype was picked up many times. V and J are TRBV3-1 and TRBJ2-5; a possible D gene is TRBD1 (5 bases). The CDR3 consists of 14 residues. Germline values: CDR1 LGHDT, CDR2 YNNKEL (reference sequence). V dropped 4 bases and J dropped 4 bases, with 13 bases sitting between them. The CDR3 sequence is CASSPTTRAETQYF. In DNA, the CDR3 is TGTGCCAGCAGCCCGACGACCAGGGCAGAGACCCAGTACTTC.

This clonotype was seen at least ten times. V usage is TRBV12-3 or TRBV12-4 and J usage is TRBJ2-1; 7 positions agree with TRBD1. The CDR3 covers 13 residues. Trimming at V came to 7 bases and at J to 6 bases, leaving 6 bases not matched to a gene. The CDR3 here is CASTTAGGNEQFF. The CDR3 nucleotides are TGTGCCAGCACCACGGCAGGGGGCAATGAGCAGTTCTTC.

The sample holds a few counts of this clonotype. The chain couples TRBV20-1 to TRBJ2-1, with TRBD2 identical over 7 bases. Germline CDR1 DFQATT, CDR2 SNEGSKA (reference sequence). The CDR3 runs 14 residues. Trimming at V came to 6 bases and at J to 8 bases, leaving 13 bases not matched to a gene. The CDR3 is CSAEPSGLVDEQFF. DNA for the CDR3: TGCAGTGCGGAACCTAGCGGACTCGTCGATGAGCAGTTCTTC.

This clonotype has at least ten counts. The chain uses TRBV11-2 and TRBJ2-5, with D unresolved. The CDR3 runs to 14 residues. Trimming removed 1 base at V and 5 bases at J, with 11 bases between. The germline V gene encodes CDR1 SGHAT and CDR2 FQNNGV. The CDR3 region is CASSLVSNVETQYF. The DNA for the CDR3 is TGTGCCAGCAGCTTAGTTTCTAACGTTGAGACCCAGTACTTC.

This clonotype was counted at least ten times. The rearrangement joins TRBV7-8 to TRBJ2-1, with 13 bases fitting TRBD2. The V gene end was trimmed by 3 bases and the J gene end by 8 bases; junction bases not matched to a gene: 7. Germline assignment: CDR1 SGHVS and CDR2 FQNEAQ. The length of the CDR3 is 16 residues. The chain's CDR3 is CASSFTTSGGADEQFF. CDR3 bases: TGTGCCAGCAGCTTCACCACTAGCGGGGGGGCCGATGAGCAGTTCTTC.

This clonotype was seen many times. The chain employs TRBV6-5 and TRBJ1-2, with 11 positions matching TRBD1. Germline V gene lookup returns CDR1 MNHEY and CDR2 SVGAGI. The V gene end was trimmed by 6 bases and the J gene end by 3 bases; junction bases not matched to a gene: 6. The CDR3 covers 15 residues. CDR3 loop: CASSPRTGGDYGYTF. Here the CDR3 DNA reads TGTGCCAGCAGCCCACGGACAGGGGGCGACTATGGCTACACCTTC.

The table lists this clonotype with many counts. The rearrangement links TRBV19 to TRBJ1-4; 8 nucleotides align to TRBD1. The junction had 7 bases not matched to a gene; V was cut back by 5 bases and J by 8 bases. CDR1 is LNHDA and CDR2 is SQIVND in the germline V gene (reference sequence). This CDR3 contains 14 residues. The CDR3 DNA is TGTGCCAGTAGTCGGGACAGGAGGGAGGAAAAACTGTTTTTT. It yields the protein CASSRDRREEKLFF. The variable domain in full, with the rest retrieved from reference TRBV19 and TRBJ1-4, is DGGITQSPKYLFRKEGQNVTLSCEQNLNHDAMYWYRQDPGQGLRLIYYSQIVNDFQKGDIAEGYSVSREKKESFPLTVTSAQKNPTAFYLCASSRDRREEKLFFGSGTQLSVL.

This clonotype was seen at least ten times. This chain uses TRBV20-1 with TRBJ2-1; D is perhaps TRBD1 or TRBD2 (6 bases each). The CDR3 sequence is 16 residues long. Germline V gene lookup returns CDR1 DFQATT and CDR2 SNEGSKA (reference sequence). V was shortened by 0 bases and J by 5 bases, with 17 bases between the two germline ends. CDR3 DNA: TGCAGTGCTAGAGATCCAGGAGGGGGTAGGGACAATGAGCAGTTCTTC. Translating it yields CSARDPGGGRDNEQFF.

This clonotype was seen ten or more times. This chain joins TRBV20-1 and TRBJ1-2; D not resolved. The CDR3 has 13 residues. Trimming took off 5 bases at V and 3 bases at J, with 13 bases between the two ends. Germline CDR1 is DFQATT and CDR2 is SNEGSKA (reference sequence). The CDR3 loop is CSARDPIDYGYTF. CDR3 nucleotides: TGCAGTGCTCGCGATCCTATCGACTATGGCTACACCTTC.

This clonotype was counted at least ten times. The chain carries TRBV5-6 and TRBJ2-6; D unclear. V was trimmed by 2 bases and J by 2 bases, leaving 8 bases between them. The CDR3 extends over 15 amino acids. Germline V gene data show CDR1 as SGHDT and CDR2 as YYEEEE. The CDR3 DNA reads as TGTGCCAGCAGCTTAGTAGGGCCTGGGGCCAACGTCCTGACTTTC. Its protein is CASSLVGPGANVLTF.

A word on this clonotype: A far larger clone is just one base off, so this is likely a read error. The V and J genes are TRBV10-3 and TRBJ2-3, with D possibly matching TRBD2 (6 bases). The V end was cut by 10 bases, the J end by 1 base, with 21 bases between. Germline-derived CDR1 and CDR2 are ENHRY and SYGVKD. The CDR3 is made up of 16 amino acids. This CDR3 is CASRPAGRIGTDTQYF. The CDR3 bases are TGTGCCAGCAGACCAGCGGGCCGGATAGGCACAGATACGCAGTATTTT.

This clonotype has a count of ten or more. V gene TRBV6-2 or TRBV6-3 combines with J gene TRBJ2-7; D may be TRBD1 (6 bases). The germline CDR1 and CDR2 sequences are MNHEY and SVGEGT. V gave up 0 bases and J gave up 1 base, with 10 bases separating them. This CDR3 comprises 15 residues. In DNA form, the CDR3 reads TGTGCCAGCAGTTACTCGGAGACAGGATCCTACGAGCAGTACTTC. It yields the protein CASSYSETGSYEQYF.

This clonotype has a count of ten or more. V usage is TRBV11-2 and J usage is TRBJ2-7; D may correspond to TRBD1 or TRBD2 (5 bases each). The germline CDR1 and CDR2 sequences are SGHAT and FQNNGV. This CDR3 region has 17 residues. V dropped 4 bases and J dropped 3 bases, with 22 bases sitting between them. In nucleotides, the CDR3 is TGTGCCAGCAGCTCAGACGGCCCCCGGGGCCCGATCTACGAGCAGTACTTC. It specifies CASSSDGPRGPIYEQYF.

In its sample, this clonotype was seen many times. V and J are TRBV4-3 and TRBJ2-7, with TRBD2 matching over 7 bases. V shed 1 base and J 2 bases; nucleotides not matched to a gene: 2. The V gene's germline CDR1 is LGHNA and CDR2 YSLEER. The CDR3 sequence is 14 residues long. The CDR3: CASSQARGTYEQYF. DNA of the CDR3: TGCGCCAGCAGCCAAGCGCGGGGGACCTACGAGCAGTACTTC.

This chain connects TRBV19 to TRBJ1-2; 8 bases map to TRBD1. The germline V gene encodes CDR1 LNHDA and CDR2 SQIVND (reference sequence). There are 15 residues in the CDR3. The J segment lost 3 bases and the V segment lost 3 bases, leaving 6 bases of the junction unmatched. CDR3: CASSIRTGFDYGYTF. The CDR3 nucleotides are TGTGCCAGTAGTATTCGGACAGGGTTCGACTATGGCTACACCTTC. The full variable domain, rest sourced from reference TRBV19 and TRBJ1-2, is DGGITQSPKYLFRKEGQNVTLSCEQNLNHDAMYWYRQDPGQGLRLIYYSQIVNDFQKGDIAEGYSVSREKKESFPLTVTSAQKNPTAFYLCASSIRTGFDYGYTFGSGTRLTVV.

The chain couples TRBV20-1 to TRBJ2-3, with 8 bases matching TRBD2. V lost 3 bases to trimming and J lost 1 base; unmatched junction nucleotides: 9. The CDR3 spans 16 residues. CDR1 and CDR2 from the germline V gene are DFQATT and SNEGSKA (reference sequence). The CDR3 DNA follows: TGCAGTGCTAGGTCCGCTCTACTAGCGGGCACAGATACGCAGTATTTT. This sequence encodes CSARSALLAGTDTQYF.

There are many counts of this clonotype. V gene TRBV7-3 combines with J gene TRBJ1-1; D is unresolved. CDR3 length: 14 amino acids. CDR1 is SGHTA, CDR2 FQGTGA, per germline. V was shortened by 5 bases and J by 1 base, with 11 bases between the two germline ends. CDR3 in amino acids: CASSPRRGNTEAFF. The CDR3 nucleotides read TGTGCCAGCAGCCCCCGGCGGGGGAACACTGAAGCTTTCTTT. Full variable domain (missing parts from reference TRBV7-3 and TRBJ1-1): GAGVSQTPSNKVTEKGKYVELRCDPISGHTALYWYRQSLGQGPEFLIYFQGTGAADDSGLPNDRFFAVRPEGSVSTLKIQRTERGDSAVYLCASSPRRGNTEAFFGQGTRLTVV.

The J gene is TRBJ2-7, the V gene TRBV23-1; 7 bases line up with TRBD1. TRBV23-1 is an open reading frame whose function is uncertain. The junction had 16 bases not matched to a gene; V was cut back by 3 bases and J by 2 bases. This CDR3 is built from 18 residues. The CDR3 loop is CASSQKSSDRAGPYEQYF. The CDR3 nucleotides read TGCGCCAGCAGTCAGAAATCTTCAGACAGGGCAGGACCCTACGAGCAGTACTTC.

This clonotype has at least ten counts. This chain's CDR3 is CSVGGGRSQSNTEAFF. As DNA, the CDR3 is TGCAGCGTGGGGGGGGGGCGATCCCAATCGAACACTGAAGCTTTCTTT. The V and J genes are TRBV29-1 and TRBJ1-1; D possibly corresponds to TRBD1 (6 bases). V was pared by 6 bases and J by 1 base, with 21 bases between. The CDR3 has 16 amino acids. Germline lookup yields CDR1 SQVTM and CDR2 ANQGSEA.